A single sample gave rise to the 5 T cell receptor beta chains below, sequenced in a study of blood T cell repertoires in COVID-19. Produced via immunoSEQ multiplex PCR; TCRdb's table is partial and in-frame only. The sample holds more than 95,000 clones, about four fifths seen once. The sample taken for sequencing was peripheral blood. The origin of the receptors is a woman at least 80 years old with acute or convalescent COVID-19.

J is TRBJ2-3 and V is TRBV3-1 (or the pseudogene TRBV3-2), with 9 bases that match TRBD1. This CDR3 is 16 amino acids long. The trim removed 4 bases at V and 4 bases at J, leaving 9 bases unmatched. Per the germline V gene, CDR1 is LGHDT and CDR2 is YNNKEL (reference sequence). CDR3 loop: CASSRPTGGGADTQYF. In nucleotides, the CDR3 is TGTGCCAGCAGCCGGCCAACAGGGGGCGGTGCAGATACGCAGTATTTT.

CDR3 DNA sequence: TGTGCCAGCAGAGAGCGGACAGGCTCACTTTGGACTGAAGCTTTCTTT. It translates to CASRERTGSLWTEAFF. The rearrangement uses TRBV7-2 and TRBJ1-1; 7 nucleotides align to TRBD1. Germline V gene sequence: CDR1 SGHTA, CDR2 FQGNSA. J gave up 5 bases and V 6 bases, and 15 bases lay outside the gene matches. This CDR3 region has 16 residues. The variable domain in full, with the rest retrieved from reference TRBV7-2 and TRBJ1-1, is GAGVSQSPSNKVTEKGKDVELRCDPISGHTALYWYRQSLGQGLEFLIYFQGNSAPDKSGLPSDRFSAERTGGSVSTLTIQRTQQEDSAVYLCASRERTGSLWTEAFFGQGTRLTVV.

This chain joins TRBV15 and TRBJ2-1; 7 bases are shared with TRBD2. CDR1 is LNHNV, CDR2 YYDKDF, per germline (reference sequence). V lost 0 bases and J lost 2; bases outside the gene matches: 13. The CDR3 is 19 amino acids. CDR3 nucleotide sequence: TGTGCCACCAGCAGAGATAGGAGGGAGGGAGGGAGAACCTACAATGAGCAGTTCTTC. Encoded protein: CATSRDRREGGRTYNEQFF. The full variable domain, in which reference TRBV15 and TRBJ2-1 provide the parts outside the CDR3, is DAMVIQNPRYQVTQFGKPVTLSCSQTLNHNVMYWYQQKSSQAPKLLFHYYDKDFNNEADTPDNFQSRRPNTSFCFLDIRSPGLGDTAMYLCATSRDRREGGRTYNEQFFGPGTRLTVL.

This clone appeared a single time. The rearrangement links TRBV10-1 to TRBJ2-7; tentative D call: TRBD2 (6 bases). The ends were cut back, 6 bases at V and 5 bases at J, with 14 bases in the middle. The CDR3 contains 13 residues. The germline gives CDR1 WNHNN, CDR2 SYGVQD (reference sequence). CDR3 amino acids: CASRGFGGDEQYF. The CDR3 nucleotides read TGCGCCAGCAGAGGTTTTGGCGGGGACGAGCAGTACTTC.

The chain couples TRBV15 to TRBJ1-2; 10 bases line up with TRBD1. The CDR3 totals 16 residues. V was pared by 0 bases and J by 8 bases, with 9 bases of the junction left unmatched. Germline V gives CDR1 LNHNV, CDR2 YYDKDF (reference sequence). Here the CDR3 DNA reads TGTGCCACCAGCAGAGATCAATTGGGGACAGGGGACGGCTACACCTTC. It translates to CATSRDQLGTGDGYTF.